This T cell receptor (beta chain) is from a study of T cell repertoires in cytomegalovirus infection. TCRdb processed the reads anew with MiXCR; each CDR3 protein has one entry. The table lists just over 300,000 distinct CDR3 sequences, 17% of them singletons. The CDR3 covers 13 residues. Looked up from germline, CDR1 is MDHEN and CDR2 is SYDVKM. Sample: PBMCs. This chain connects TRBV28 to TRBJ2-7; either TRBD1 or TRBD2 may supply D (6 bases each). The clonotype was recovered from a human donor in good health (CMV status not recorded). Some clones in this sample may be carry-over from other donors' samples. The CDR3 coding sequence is TGTGTCTCGAGCCGGGGGCCTTCCTACGAGCAGTACTTC. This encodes CVSSRGPSYEQYF.